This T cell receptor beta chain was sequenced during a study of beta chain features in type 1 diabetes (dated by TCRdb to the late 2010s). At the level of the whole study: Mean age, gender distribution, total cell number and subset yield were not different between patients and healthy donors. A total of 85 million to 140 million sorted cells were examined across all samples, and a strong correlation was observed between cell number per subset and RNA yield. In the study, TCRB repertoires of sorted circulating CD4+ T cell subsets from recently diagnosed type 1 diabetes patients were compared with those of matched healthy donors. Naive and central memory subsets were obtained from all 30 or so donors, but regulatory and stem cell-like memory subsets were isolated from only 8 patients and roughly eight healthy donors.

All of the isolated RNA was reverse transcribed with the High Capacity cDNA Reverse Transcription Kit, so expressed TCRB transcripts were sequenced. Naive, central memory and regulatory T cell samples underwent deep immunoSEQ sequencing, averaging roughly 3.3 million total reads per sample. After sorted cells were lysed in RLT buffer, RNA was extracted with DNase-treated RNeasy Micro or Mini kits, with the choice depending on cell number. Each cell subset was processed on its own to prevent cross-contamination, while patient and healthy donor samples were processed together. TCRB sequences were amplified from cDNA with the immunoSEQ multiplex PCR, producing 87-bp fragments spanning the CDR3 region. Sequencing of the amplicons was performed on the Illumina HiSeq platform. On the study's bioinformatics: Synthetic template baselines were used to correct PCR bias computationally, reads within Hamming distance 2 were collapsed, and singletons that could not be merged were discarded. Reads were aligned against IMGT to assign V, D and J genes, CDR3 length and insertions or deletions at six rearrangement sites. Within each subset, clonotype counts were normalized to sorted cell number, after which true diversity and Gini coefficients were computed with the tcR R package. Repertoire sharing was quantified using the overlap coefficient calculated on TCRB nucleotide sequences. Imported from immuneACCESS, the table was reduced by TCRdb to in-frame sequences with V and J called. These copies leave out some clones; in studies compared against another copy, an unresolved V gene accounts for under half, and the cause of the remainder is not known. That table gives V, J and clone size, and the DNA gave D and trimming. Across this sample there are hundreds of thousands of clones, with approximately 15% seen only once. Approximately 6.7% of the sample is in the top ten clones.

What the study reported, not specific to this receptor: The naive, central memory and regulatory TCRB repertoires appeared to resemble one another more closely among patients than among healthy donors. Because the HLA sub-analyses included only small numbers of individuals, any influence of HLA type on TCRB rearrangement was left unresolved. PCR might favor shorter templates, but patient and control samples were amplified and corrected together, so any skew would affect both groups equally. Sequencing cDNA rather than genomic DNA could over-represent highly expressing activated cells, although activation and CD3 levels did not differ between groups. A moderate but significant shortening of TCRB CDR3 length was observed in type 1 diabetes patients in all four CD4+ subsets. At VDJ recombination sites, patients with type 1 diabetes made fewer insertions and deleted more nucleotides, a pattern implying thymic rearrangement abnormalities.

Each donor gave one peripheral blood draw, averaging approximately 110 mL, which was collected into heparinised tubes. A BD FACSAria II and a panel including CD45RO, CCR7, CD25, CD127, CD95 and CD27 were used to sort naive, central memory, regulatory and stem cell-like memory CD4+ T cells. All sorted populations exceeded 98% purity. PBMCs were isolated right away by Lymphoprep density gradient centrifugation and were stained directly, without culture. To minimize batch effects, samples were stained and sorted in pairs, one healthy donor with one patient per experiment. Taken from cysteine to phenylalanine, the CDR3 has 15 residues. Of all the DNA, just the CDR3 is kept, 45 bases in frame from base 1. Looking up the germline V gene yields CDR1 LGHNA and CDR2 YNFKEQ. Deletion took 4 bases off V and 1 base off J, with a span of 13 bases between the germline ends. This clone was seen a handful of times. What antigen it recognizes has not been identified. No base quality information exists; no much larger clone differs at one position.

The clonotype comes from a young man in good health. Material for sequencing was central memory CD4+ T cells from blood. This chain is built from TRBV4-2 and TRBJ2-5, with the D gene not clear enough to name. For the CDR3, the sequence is CASSLQARPQETQYF. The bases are TGTGCCAGCAGCCTCCAGGCTCGTCCCCAAGAGACCCAGTACTTC.